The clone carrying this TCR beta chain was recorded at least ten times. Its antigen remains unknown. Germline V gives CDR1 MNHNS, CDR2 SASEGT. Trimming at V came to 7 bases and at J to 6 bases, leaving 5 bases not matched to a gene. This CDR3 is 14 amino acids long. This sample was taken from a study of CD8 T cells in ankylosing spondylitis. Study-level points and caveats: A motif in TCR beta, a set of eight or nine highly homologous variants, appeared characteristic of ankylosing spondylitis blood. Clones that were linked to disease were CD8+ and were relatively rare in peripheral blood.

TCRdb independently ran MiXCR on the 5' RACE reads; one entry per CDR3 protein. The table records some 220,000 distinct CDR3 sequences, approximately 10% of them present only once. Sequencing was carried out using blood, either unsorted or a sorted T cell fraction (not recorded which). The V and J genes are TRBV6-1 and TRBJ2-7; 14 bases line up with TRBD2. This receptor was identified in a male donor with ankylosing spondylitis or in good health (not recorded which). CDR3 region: CASNPGLAGVEQYF. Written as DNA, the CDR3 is TGTGCCAGCAATCCGGGACTAGCGGGAGTCGAGCAGTACTTC.